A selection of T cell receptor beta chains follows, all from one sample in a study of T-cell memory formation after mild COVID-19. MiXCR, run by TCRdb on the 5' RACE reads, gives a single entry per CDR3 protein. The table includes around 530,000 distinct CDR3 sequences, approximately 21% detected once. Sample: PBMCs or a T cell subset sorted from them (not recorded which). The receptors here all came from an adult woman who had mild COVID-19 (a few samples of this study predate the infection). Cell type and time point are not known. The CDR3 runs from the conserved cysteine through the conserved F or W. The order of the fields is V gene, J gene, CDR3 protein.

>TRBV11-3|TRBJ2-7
CASSSTSPYEQYF
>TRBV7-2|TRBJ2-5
CASSLAQRGSQETQYF
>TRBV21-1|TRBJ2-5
CASSTRQSEDF
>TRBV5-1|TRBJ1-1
CASSGQGPQWMNTEAFF
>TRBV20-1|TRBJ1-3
CSARGGNAGNTIYF
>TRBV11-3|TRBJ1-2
CASSPAPVRSSVNGGYTF
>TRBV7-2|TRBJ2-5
CASSSLGGFVPQYF
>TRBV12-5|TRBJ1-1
CASGLAVTVPDTEAFF
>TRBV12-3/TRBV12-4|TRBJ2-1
CASSFAGAAPNEQFF
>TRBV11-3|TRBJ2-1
CASSLEGSLAYNEQFF
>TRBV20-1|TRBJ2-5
CSAYLGVETLVLEETQYF
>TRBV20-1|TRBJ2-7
CSARLQDRRTYEQYF
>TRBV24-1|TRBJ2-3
CATSRSGHTDTQYF
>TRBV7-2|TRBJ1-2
CASSPSRGSYGYTF
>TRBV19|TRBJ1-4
CASSIGGTNEKLFF
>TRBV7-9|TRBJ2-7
CASSPATRGEQYF
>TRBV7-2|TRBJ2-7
CASSLDRRGRSSYEQYF
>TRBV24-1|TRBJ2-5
CATSEPPLSTHYF
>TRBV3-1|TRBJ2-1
CASSWESSYNEQFF
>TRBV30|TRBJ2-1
CAWGRDMRNNEQFF
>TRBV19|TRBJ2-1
CASSPDMDYNEQFF
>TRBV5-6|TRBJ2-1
CASSYTRHNEQFF
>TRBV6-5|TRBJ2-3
CASSYTPRAQDTQYF
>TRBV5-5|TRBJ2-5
CASSFVPRGEETQYF
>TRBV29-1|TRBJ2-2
CSVTRGAGELFF
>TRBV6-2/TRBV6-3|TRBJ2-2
CASSYLGLAGRKFGELFF
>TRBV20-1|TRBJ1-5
CSATTGGGNQPQHF
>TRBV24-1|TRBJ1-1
CATSVAGGGAFF
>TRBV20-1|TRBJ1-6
CSARAQQYNSPLHF
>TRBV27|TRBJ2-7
CASKRQGAYEQYF
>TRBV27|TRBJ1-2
CASSRAGQSNYGYTF
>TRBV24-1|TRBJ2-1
CATAPGTGAHEQFF
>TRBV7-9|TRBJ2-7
CASSFEHEQYF
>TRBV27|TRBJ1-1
CASGTGFQNTEAFF
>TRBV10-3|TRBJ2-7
CAIRAGSSGEQYF
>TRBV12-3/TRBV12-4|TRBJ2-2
CASSFGRDPTGELFF
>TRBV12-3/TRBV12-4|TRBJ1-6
CASSWGNNSPLHF
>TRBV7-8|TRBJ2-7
CASSLGRASYEQYF
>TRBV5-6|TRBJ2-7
CASSLGIGDYEQYF
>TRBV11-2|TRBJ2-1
CASSLEAHPSYNEQFF
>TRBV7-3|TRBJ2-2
CASSQLGTPITGELFF
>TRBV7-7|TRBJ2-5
CASSYRRTSQETQYF
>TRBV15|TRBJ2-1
CATSRGGWAGVGNEQFF
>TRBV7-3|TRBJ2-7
CASSLTSGGKYEQYF
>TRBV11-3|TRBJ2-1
CASSAADRGTRDEQFF
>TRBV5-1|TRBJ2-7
CASSLGEGVWYHEQYF
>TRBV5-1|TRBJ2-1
CASSSTGGRENEQFF